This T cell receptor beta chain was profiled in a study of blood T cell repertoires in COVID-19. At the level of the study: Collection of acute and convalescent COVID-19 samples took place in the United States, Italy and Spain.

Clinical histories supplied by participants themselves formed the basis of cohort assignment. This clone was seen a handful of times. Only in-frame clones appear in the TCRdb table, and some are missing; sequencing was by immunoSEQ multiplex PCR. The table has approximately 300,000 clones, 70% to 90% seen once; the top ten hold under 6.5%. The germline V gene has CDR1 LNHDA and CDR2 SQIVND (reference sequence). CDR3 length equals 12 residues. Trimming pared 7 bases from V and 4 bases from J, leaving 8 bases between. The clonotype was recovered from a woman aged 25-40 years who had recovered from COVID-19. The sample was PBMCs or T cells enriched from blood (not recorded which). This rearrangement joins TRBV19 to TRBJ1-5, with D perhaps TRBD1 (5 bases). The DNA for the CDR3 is TGTGCCAGTAATTCAGGGAATCAGCCCCAGCATTTT. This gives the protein CASNSGNQPQHF.